Listed here are 23 T cell receptor beta chains from one sample, sequenced in a study of blood T cell repertoires in COVID-19. Measured with immunoSEQ multiplex PCR; TCRdb has only the in-frame clones, and not every one. The sample yields around 280,000 clones, 88% seen once. The material sequenced was peripheral blood. The receptors come from a woman in her twenties or thirties with COVID-19, enrolled during active disease.

The rearrangement joins TRBV27 to TRBJ2-5; 11 nucleotides match TRBD2. CDR1 MNHEY and CDR2 SMNVEV come from the germline V gene (reference sequence). The CDR3 is 14 amino acids. Losses at the gene ends were 9 bases for V and 1 base for J; bases not matched to a gene: 4. The CDR3 loop is CASRTSGLQETQYF. The CDR3 DNA is TGTGCCAGTCGGACTAGCGGGCTCCAAGAGACCCAGTACTTC.

The rearrangement joins TRBV6-1 to TRBJ1-5; possibly TRBD1 for D (5 bases). CDR1 and CDR2 from the germline V gene are MNHNS and SASEGT. The V and J ends lost 1 base and 9 bases respectively, with 10 bases between them. CDR3 length: 13 residues. The chain's CDR3 is CASSEDGARPQHF. The CDR3 region has the DNA TGTGCCAGCAGTGAAGATGGGGCGCGGCCCCAGCATTTT.

The chain uses TRBV6-5 and TRBJ1-2, with TRBD1 as a possible D gene (6 bases). V was clipped by 7 bases and J by 5 bases, with 11 bases between them. The germline V gene has CDR1 MNHEY and CDR2 SVGAGI. The length of the CDR3 is 12 residues. In DNA form, the CDR3 reads TGTGCCAGCACCCTACAGGGATATGGCTACACCTTC. Amino acids: CASTLQGYGYTF.

The chain carries TRBV7-2 and TRBJ1-2; the match to TRBD1 covers 10 bases. The CDR3 has 14 residues. The germline V gene has CDR1 SGHTA and CDR2 FQGNSA. After removal of 4 bases from V and 6 bases from J, the junction contained 5 bases not matched to a gene. CDR3 in amino acids: CASSSWTGGDGYTF. Here the CDR3 DNA reads TGTGCCAGCAGCTCTTGGACAGGGGGGGATGGCTACACCTTC.

In this sample, this clone turned up once. This sequence joins TRBV7-9 and TRBJ1-4; a weak D match, TRBD1 (6 bases). This CDR3 has 18 residues. Trimming shortened V by 5 bases and J by 4 bases, and 23 bases separated the two germline ends. CDR1 and CDR2 (germline): SEHNR, FQNEAQ (reference sequence). CDR3 region: CASSQRRQAGGVNEKLFF. CDR3 DNA: TGTGCCAGCAGCCAACGAAGACAGGCCGGTGGGGTTAATGAAAAACTGTTTTTT.

Only one count was recorded for this clone. The chain is built from TRBV4-1 and TRBJ2-7, with 7 positions matching TRBD2. The CDR3 is made up of 14 amino acids. Germline V gene data show CDR1 as MGHRA and CDR2 as YSYEKL. The V and J ends lost 0 bases and 6 bases, in that order; junction bases with no gene match: 5. Here the CDR3 reads CASSQEGTGGEQYF. The CDR3 DNA reads TGCGCCAGCAGCCAAGAAGGGACGGGGGGCGAGCAGTACTTC.

The rearrangement uses TRBV11-1 and TRBJ2-3, with 11 bases matching TRBD2. CDR3 size: 16 residues. The V gene end was trimmed by 5 bases and the J gene end by 2 bases; junction bases not matched to a gene: 6. Per the germline V gene, CDR1 is SGHAT and CDR2 is FQDESV (reference sequence). The CDR3 sequence: CASSPQGLADTDTQYF. The CDR3 DNA follows: TGTGCCAGCAGCCCTCAGGGACTAGCGGACACAGATACGCAGTATTTT.

The chain recombines TRBV6-5 with TRBJ2-3; 9 bases line up with TRBD1. V lost 6 bases and J lost 2; bases outside the gene matches: 3. This CDR3 region has 14 residues. Germline lookup yields CDR1 MNHEY and CDR2 SVGAGI. The CDR3 region is CASRDRGFTDTQYF. The CDR3 DNA reads TGTGCCAGCAGGGACAGGGGATTCACAGATACGCAGTATTTT.

The CDR3 coding sequence is TGCGCCAGCAGCATGGACAGGGGTTCCTACGAGCAGTACTTC. The encoded protein is CASSMDRGSYEQYF. J is TRBJ2-7 and V is TRBV4-1; 9 bases are a match to TRBD1. With V trimmed by 5 bases and J by 1 base, 3 bases remained unmatched. CDR1 is MGHRA and CDR2 is YSYEKL in the germline V gene. The CDR3 is 14 residues long.

This chain uses TRBV9 with TRBJ1-6; 9 nucleotides line up with TRBD1. V was clipped by 3 bases and J by 7 bases; unmatched bases: 8. The CDR3 consists of 16 residues. Germline V gives CDR1 SGDLS, CDR2 YYNGEE. This CDR3 is CASSDPGTGNNSPLHF. The DNA for the CDR3 is TGTGCCAGCAGCGACCCCGGGACAGGGAACAATTCACCCCTCCACTTT.

The V gene is TRBV19, the J gene TRBJ1-3, with 8 bases fitting TRBD1. This CDR3 spans 15 amino acids. J gave up 2 bases and V 5 bases, and 5 bases lay outside the gene matches. CDR1 is LNHDA, CDR2 SQIVND, per germline (reference sequence). The CDR3 coding sequence is TGTGCCAGTAGTTCTCAGGGGGCGCCTGGAAACACCATATATTTT. Residues: CASSSQGAPGNTIYF. Full variable domain (missing parts from reference TRBV19 and TRBJ1-3): DGGITQSPKYLFRKEGQNVTLSCEQNLNHDAMYWYRQDPGQGLRLIYYSQIVNDFQKGDIAEGYSVSREKKESFPLTVTSAQKNPTAFYLCASSSQGAPGNTIYFGEGSWLTVV.

CDR3 DNA sequence: TGTGCCAGCAGCTCAGCAGGGGTTTCAACTGGAAAACTGTTTTTT. It specifies CASSSAGVSTGKLFF. The rearrangement links TRBV7-8 to TRBJ1-4; maybe TRBD1 (6 bases). From germline, CDR1 is SGHVS and CDR2 FQNEAQ. The CDR3 extends over 15 amino acids. The germline V and J ends were trimmed by 4 bases and 10 bases, with 19 bases remaining between them.

This sequence joins TRBV7-9 and TRBJ1-1, with D possibly being TRBD1 (5 bases). CDR3 size: 14 residues. Trimming pared 5 bases from V and 1 base from J, leaving 11 bases between. Germline V gives CDR1 SEHNR, CDR2 FQNEAQ (reference sequence). The chain's CDR3 is CASSRQTRNTEAFF. The DNA of the CDR3 is TGTGCCAGCAGCCGACAGACAAGGAACACTGAAGCTTTCTTT.

CDR3 bases: TGCGCCAGCAGCCAGGGAGGGACTTTCTACGAGCAGTACTTC. Amino acid sequence: CASSQGGTFYEQYF. The chain employs TRBV4-1 and TRBJ2-7; 7 nucleotides agree with TRBD2. Germline V gene sequence: CDR1 MGHRA, CDR2 YSYEKL. The CDR3 totals 14 residues. The trim removed 3 bases at V and 3 bases at J, leaving 5 bases unmatched.

The chain combines TRBV4-1 with TRBJ2-7; D uncertain. Trimming shortened V by 3 bases and J by 4 bases, and 10 bases separated the two germline ends. The length of the CDR3 is 13 residues. Germline V gives CDR1 MGHRA, CDR2 YSYEKL. In DNA, the CDR3 is TGCGCCAGCAGCCACTTTGAGTCTTACGAGCAGTACTTC. Protein product: CASSHFESYEQYF.

The V gene is TRBV6-6, the J gene TRBJ2-4; D possibly corresponds to TRBD2 (6 bases). The CDR3 contains 18 residues. Looked up from germline, CDR1 is MNHNY and CDR2 is SVGAGI (reference sequence). V lost 5 bases and J lost 0, with 20 bases in between. In DNA, the CDR3 is TGTGCCAGCAGTCCGGACTACCACCCCTGGGGAGCCAAAAACATTCAGTACTTC. This sequence encodes CASSPDYHPWGAKNIQYF.

This sequence joins TRBV28 and TRBJ2-1; 8 bases fit TRBD1. The CDR3 length is 14 residues. V lost 6 bases to trimming and J lost 3 bases; unmatched junction nucleotides: 4. Germline V gives CDR1 MDHEN, CDR2 SYDVKM. CDR3 loop: CASRGQGSYNEQFF. The CDR3 bases are TGTGCCAGCAGAGGACAGGGAAGCTACAATGAGCAGTTCTTC.

V and J are TRBV11-2 and TRBJ1-1; D perhaps matches TRBD1 (5 bases). From germline, CDR1 is SGHAT and CDR2 FQNNGV. Trimming left V 1 base short and J 0 bases short, with 15 bases between. This CDR3 is 17 amino acids long. CDR3 sequence: CASSLVAGLTMNTEAFF. For the CDR3, the DNA is TGTGCCAGCAGCTTAGTTGCGGGACTGACCATGAACACTGAAGCTTTCTTT.

A few counts support this clone. The rearrangement uses TRBV5-1 and TRBJ1-5; 9 nucleotides line up with TRBD1. The germline V gene encodes CDR1 SGHRS and CDR2 YFSETQ. The CDR3 runs to 16 residues. J lost 3 bases, V lost 0 bases, and 4 bases had no gene match. The CDR3 reads CASSLAGQGDNQPQHF. In DNA, the CDR3 is TGCGCCAGCAGCTTGGCGGGACAGGGAGACAATCAGCCCCAGCATTTT.

The rearrangement uses TRBV7-8 and TRBJ2-7; 13 bases map to TRBD2. Germline V gives CDR1 SGHVS, CDR2 FQNEAQ. CDR3 length: 14 amino acids. Unmatched junction bases numbered 4, after V lost 5 bases and J lost 6 bases. Here the CDR3 DNA reads TGTGCCAGCAGCCAGGGACTAGCGGGACGCGAGCAGTACTTC. Amino acids: CASSQGLAGREQYF.

This clone was seen a single time. This chain uses TRBV10-3 with TRBJ1-1; maybe TRBD1 (5 bases). The V end lost 4 bases, the J end lost 6 bases, and 12 bases lay between the germline ends. This CDR3 is 13 amino acids long. The germline V gene has CDR1 ENHRY and CDR2 SYGVKD. The CDR3 nucleotides are TGTGCCATCAGTGGTCTGTGGGGGGCTGAAGCTTTCTTT. It specifies CAISGLWGAEAFF.

J is TRBJ1-2 and V is TRBV29-1; 9 bases align to TRBD1. Looked up from germline, CDR1 is SQVTM and CDR2 is ANQGSEA. J lost 8 bases, V lost 6 bases, and 7 bases had no gene match. The CDR3 has 12 amino acids. This CDR3 is CSVRDRVDGYTF. In nucleotides, the CDR3 is TGCAGCGTACGGGACAGGGTAGACGGCTACACCTTC.

The chain joins TRBV25-1 to TRBJ2-1, with 8 bases aligning to TRBD2. Looked up from germline, CDR1 is MGHDK and CDR2 is SYGVNS. The J segment lost 0 bases and the V segment lost 1 base, leaving 8 bases of the junction unmatched. This CDR3 spans 18 amino acids. The CDR3 DNA reads TGTGCCAGCAGTGAATCCCGCATGGGGACTAGCTCCTACAATGAGCAGTTCTTC. Encoded protein: CASSESRMGTSSYNEQFF.